This T cell receptor (beta chain) appears in the sequencing data of a study of blood T cell repertoires in COVID-19. Study-wide background: COVID-19 samples, acute and convalescent, were from the United States, Italy and Spain. In each case, the material was cDNA or gDNA derived from T cells, B-cell-depleted T cells, or PBMCs.

The CDR3 totals 14 residues. V lost 5 bases and J 4 bases, leaving 14 bases between the germline ends. Germline CDR1 and CDR2: MNHEY and SVGEGT. In the authors' methods: Estimation of nucleated cell counts relied on the amplification of reference gene primers. Libraries were prepared by immunoSEQ multiplex PCR; TCRdb keeps only in-frame clonotypes and omits some of them. That table gives V, J and clone size, and the DNA gave D and trimming. The profile shows tens of thousands of clones, roughly 89% of them singletons. This chain uses TRBV6-2 or TRBV6-3 with TRBJ1-2; perhaps TRBD1 as D (5 bases). Source material: peripheral blood. This receptor was taken from a woman aged 50 to 65 with acute or convalescent COVID-19. In DNA, the CDR3 is TGTGCCAGCAGTACGGCTGACAGAATCTATGGCTACACCTTC. Translating gives CASSTADRIYGYTF.